Listed below are T cell receptor beta chains from one sample, sequenced in a study of T cell responses to AZD1222 COVID-19 vaccine. Method: immunoSEQ multiplex PCR; TCRdb's copy keeps in-frame clones and lacks some. This table has 150,000 to 200,000 clones, approximately 90% appearing once. This sample comprised peripheral blood, obtained 28 days after the second dose of the MenACWY control vaccine. These TCRs come from an adult who received the MenACWY meningococcal vaccine as a control. CDR3s include the opening cysteine and the closing phenylalanine or tryptophan. A D gene is named only where the DNA matches it firmly. Size tells how often a clone was seen (once, few, many) or the class of an expanded clone, and some rows leave it out.

>TRBJ1-1|-|TRBV6-5|-
TGTGCCAGCAGGCTACAAGACATAGGGCAAGCTTTCTTT
CASRLQDIGQAFF
>TRBJ1-5|-|TRBV30|-
TGTGCCTGGAGTCCCTCGAGGGACATGAGGAGCAATCAGCCCCAGCATTTT
CAWSPSRDMRSNQPQHF
>TRBJ2-7|-|TRBV10-3|-
TGTGCCATCAGTGAGCGGGACTTAGCAGTAGGCGAGCAGTACTTC
CAISERDLAVGEQYF
>TRBJ2-2|-|TRBV9|TRBD2
TGTGCCAGCGGCCGGGGGGTGGGGAGCACCGGGGAGCTGTTTTTT
CASGRGVGSTGELFF
>TRBJ1-4|-|TRBV9|-
TGTGCCAGCAGCGCCGCAGGGCTAACTAATGAAAAACTGTTTTTT
CASSAAGLTNEKLFF
>TRBJ1-5|-|TRBV6-5|-
TGTGCCAGCAGTTACCACAGGGAGGGGAATCAGCCCCAGCATTTT
CASSYHREGNQPQHF
>TRBJ2-1|-|TRBV2|-
TGTGCCAGCAGAAGGCCCGGTGGGCAGTTCTTC
CASRRPGGQFF
>TRBJ2-1|few|TRBV15|TRBD2
TGTGCCACCAGGACGGGACTAGCGGGAGTTGAGCAGTTCTTC
CATRTGLAGVEQFF
>TRBJ1-1|-|TRBV5-1|TRBD1
TGCGCCAGCAGCGGACAGGGTGACACTGAAGCTTTCTTT
CASSGQGDTEAFF
>TRBJ2-7|-|TRBV5-1|-
TGCGCCAGCAGCTATAGCCGGAACTCCTACGAGCAGTACTTC
CASSYSRNSYEQYF
>TRBJ1-2|-|TRBV5-1|-
TGCGCCAGCAGCTTCCCAAGCCCTGACCCTAACTATGGCTACACCTTC
CASSFPSPDPNYGYTF
>TRBJ1-3|-|TRBV3-1/TRBV3-2|-
TGTGCCAGTGGGGTTGGTGGAAACACCATATATTTT
CASGVGGNTIYF